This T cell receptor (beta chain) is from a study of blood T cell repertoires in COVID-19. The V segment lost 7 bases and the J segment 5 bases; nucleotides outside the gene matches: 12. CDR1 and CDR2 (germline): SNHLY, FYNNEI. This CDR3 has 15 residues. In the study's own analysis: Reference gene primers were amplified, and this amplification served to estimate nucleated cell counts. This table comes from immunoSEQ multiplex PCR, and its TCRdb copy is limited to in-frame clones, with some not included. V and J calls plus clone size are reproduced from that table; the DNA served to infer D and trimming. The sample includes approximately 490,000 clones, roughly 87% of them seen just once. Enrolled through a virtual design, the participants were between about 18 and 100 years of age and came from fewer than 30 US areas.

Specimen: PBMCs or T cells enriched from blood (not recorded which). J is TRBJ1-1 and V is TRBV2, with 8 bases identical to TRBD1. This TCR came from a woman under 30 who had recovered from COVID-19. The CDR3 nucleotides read TGTGCCAGCACCTCGGGACAGGACGCGAGGACTGAAGCTTTCTTT. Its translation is CASTSGQDARTEAFF.